This T cell receptor (beta chain) is drawn from a study of CD8+CD57+ T cells in acquired aplastic anemia. Regarding the study as a whole: Common to patients and controls were twenty-nine CD8+ CDR3 sequences. Patients versus controls showed no significant CD8+ Simpson's diversity difference.

V was shortened by 0 bases and J by 0 bases, with 7 bases between the two germline ends. The CDR3 spans 14 residues. Per the germline V gene, CDR1 is SGHRS and CDR2 is YFSETQ. It was patients with CD8+CD57+ cell expansion by flow cytometry who were chosen for sequencing. Concerning this clonotype itself: Its antigen remains unidentified.

The template for TCR beta VDJ and CDR3 sequence profiling was genomic DNA. Each CDR3 protein is one row after TCRdb ran MiXCR on the reads. This table has 50,000 or so distinct CDR3 sequences, approximately 52% appearing once. The sample taken for sequencing was sorted CD4+, CD8+, or CD8+CD57+ T cells (not recorded which) from PBMCs. The source is a human donor with aplastic anemia. The rearrangement joins TRBV5-1 to TRBJ2-7, with unresolved D. The CDR3 coding sequence is TGCGCCAGCAGCTTGGAAGGGTACTCCTACGAGCAGTACTTC. Its protein product is CASSLEGYSYEQYF.